This entry describes one TCR beta chain. The repertoire was sequenced with immunoSEQ multiplex PCR; TCRdb's copy has only in-frame clones and lacks some. The sample lists roughly 2 million clones, 95% occurring once. The data belong to a study of shared clonotypes between healthy human individuals. Looked up from germline, CDR1 is ENHRY and CDR2 is SYGVKD. There are 12 residues in the CDR3. Germline trimming cut 11 bases from V and 0 bases from J; bases unmatched to any gene: 4. What was sequenced was naive CD4+ T cells sorted from blood. Described subset: CD45RA+ positively selected. The TCR sequence derives from a man aged 18-30 years in good health. The V gene is TRBV10-3, the J gene TRBJ2-7, with 7 bases fitting TRBD2. The CDR3 coding sequence is TGTGCCTCGGGGGGTGGCTCCTACGAGCAGTACTTC. This sequence encodes CASGGGSYEQYF.